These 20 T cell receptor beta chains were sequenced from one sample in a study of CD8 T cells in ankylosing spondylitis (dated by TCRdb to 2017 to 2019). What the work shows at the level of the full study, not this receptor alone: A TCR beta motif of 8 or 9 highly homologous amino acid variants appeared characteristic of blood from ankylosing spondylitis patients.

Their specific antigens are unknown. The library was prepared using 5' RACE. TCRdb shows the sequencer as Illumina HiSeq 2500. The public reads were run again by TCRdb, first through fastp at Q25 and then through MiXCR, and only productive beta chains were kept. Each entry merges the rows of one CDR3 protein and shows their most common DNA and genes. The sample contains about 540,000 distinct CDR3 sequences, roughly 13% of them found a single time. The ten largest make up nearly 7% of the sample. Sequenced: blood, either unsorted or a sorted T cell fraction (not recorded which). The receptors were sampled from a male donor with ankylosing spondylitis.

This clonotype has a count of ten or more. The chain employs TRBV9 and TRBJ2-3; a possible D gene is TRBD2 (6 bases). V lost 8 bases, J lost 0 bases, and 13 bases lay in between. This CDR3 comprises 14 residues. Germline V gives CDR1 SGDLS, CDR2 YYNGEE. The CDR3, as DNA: TGTGCCAGTCGGAGGGAGCCCAGCACAGATACGCAGTATTTT. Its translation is CASRREPSTDTQYF. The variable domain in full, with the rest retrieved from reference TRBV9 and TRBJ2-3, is DSGVTQTPKHLITATGQRVTLRCSPRSGDLSVYWYQQSLDQGLQFLIQYYNGEERAKGNILERFSAQQFPDLHSELNLSSLELGDSALYFCASRREPSTDTQYFGPGTRLTVL.

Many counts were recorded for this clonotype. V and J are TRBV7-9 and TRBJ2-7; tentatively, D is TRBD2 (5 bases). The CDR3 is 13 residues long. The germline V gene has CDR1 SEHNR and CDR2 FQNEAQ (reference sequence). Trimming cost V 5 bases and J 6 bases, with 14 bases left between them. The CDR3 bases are TGTGCCAGCAGCCTCGGGATCCCTTCCGAGCAGTACTTC. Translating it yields CASSLGIPSEQYF.

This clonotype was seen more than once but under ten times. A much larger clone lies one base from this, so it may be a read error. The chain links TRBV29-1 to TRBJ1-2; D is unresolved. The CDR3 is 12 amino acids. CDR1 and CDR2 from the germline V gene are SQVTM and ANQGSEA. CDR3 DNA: TGCAGCGTTGTCGAAGCTAACTATGGCCACACCTTC. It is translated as CSVVEANYGHTF.

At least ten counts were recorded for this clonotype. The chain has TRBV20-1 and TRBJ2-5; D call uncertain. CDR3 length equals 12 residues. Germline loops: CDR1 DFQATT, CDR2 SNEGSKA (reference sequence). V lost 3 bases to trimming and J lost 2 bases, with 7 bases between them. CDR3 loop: CSASSRQETQYF. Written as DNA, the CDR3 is TGCAGTGCTAGTTCCAGACAAGAGACCCAGTACTTC.

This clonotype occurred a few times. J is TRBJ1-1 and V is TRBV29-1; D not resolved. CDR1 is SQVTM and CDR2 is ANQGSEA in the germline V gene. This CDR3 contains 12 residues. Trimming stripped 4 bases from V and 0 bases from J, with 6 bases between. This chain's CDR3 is CSVGGLNTEAFF. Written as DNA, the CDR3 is TGCAGCGTTGGAGGGTTGAACACTGAAGCTTTCTTT.

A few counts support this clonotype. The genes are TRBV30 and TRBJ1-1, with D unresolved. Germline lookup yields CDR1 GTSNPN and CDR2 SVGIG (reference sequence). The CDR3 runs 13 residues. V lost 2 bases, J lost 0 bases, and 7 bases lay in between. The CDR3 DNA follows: TGTGCCTGGAGTCCACAGCTGAACACTGAAGCTTTCTTT. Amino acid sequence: CAWSPQLNTEAFF.

The CDR3 reads CASSEFRDFNYGYTF. As DNA, the CDR3 is TGTGCCAGCAGTGAATTCCGGGACTTTAACTATGGCTACACCTTC. The gene calls are TRBV25-1 and TRBJ1-2; possible D gene TRBD1, 5 bases. Germline V gene lookup returns CDR1 MGHDK and CDR2 SYGVNS. CDR3 length equals 15 residues. Trimming left V 1 base short and J 1 base short, with 10 bases between.

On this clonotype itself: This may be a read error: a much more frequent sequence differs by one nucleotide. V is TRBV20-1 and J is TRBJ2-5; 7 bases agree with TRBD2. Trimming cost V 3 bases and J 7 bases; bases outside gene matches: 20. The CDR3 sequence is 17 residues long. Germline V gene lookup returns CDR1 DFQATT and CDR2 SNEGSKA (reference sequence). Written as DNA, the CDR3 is TGCAGTGCTAGTGGACGGCGGGAGAGGCCGCAGCGTGGGACCCAGTACTTC. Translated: CSASGRRERPQRGTQYF.

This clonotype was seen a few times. CDR3: CATSLGQPSTDTQYF. In DNA form, the CDR3 reads TGTGCCACCAGCCTAGGACAACCCAGCACAGATACGCAGTATTTT. The rearrangement joins TRBV15 to TRBJ2-3; perhaps TRBD1 as D (5 bases). CDR1 is LNHNV and CDR2 is YYDKDF in the germline V gene (reference sequence). Trimming took 5 bases from V and 0 from J, leaving 12 bases between them. The CDR3 has 15 amino acids.

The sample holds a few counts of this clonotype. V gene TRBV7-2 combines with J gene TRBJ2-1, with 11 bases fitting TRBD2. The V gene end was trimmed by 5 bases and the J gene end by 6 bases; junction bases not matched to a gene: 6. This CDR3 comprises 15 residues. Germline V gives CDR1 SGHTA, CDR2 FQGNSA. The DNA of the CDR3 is TGTGCCAGCAGCATCCTAGCGGGAGGAATCAATGAGCAGTTCTTC. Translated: CASSILAGGINEQFF.

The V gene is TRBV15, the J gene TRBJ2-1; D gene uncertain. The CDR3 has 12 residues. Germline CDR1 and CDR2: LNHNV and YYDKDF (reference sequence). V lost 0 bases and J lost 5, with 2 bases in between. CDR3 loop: CATSRDHNEQFF. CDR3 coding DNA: TGTGCCACCAGCAGAGATCACAATGAGCAGTTCTTC.

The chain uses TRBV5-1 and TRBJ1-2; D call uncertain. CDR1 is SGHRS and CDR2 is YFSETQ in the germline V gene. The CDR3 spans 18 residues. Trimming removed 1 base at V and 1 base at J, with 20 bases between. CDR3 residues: CASSLSLWRTDNNYGYTF. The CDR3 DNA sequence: TGCGCCAGCAGCTTGTCGCTATGGAGGACCGATAATAACTATGGCTACACCTTC.

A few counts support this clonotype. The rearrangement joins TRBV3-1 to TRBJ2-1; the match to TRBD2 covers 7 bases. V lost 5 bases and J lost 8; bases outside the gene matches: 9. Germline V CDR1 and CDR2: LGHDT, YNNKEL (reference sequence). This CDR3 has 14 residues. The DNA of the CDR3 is TGTGCCAGCAGCGAAGCCCTGGGAGGGGATGAGCAGTTCTTC. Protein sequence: CASSEALGGDEQFF.

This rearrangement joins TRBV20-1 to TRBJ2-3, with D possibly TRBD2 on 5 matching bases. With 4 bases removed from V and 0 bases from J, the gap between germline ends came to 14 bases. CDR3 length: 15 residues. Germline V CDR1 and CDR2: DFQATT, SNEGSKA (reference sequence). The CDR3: CSAKDSATSTDTQYF. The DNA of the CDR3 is TGCAGTGCTAAGGACTCGGCCACCAGCACAGATACGCAGTATTTT.

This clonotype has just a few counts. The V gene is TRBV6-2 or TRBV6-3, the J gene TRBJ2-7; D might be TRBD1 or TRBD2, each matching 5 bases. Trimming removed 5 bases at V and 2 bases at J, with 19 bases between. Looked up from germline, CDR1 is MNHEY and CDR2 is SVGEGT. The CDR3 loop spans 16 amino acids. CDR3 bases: TGTGCCAGCAGTACCTCCGTCCCGGGACGGACCTACGAGCAGTACTTC. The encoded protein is CASSTSVPGRTYEQYF.

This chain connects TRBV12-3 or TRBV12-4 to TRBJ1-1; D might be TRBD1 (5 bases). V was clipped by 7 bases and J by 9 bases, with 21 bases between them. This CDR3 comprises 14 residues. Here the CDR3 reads CASTSGRPLLKAFF. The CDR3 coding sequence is TGTGCCAGCACCTCGGGGCGGCCCTTATTGAAAGCTTTCTTT.

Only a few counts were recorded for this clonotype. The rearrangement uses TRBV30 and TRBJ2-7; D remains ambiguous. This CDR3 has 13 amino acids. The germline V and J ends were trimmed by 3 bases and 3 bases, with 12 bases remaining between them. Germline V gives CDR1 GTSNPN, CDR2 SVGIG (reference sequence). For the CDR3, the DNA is TGTGCCTGGAGCGCGGCTATCGGCTACGAGCAGTACTTC. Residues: CAWSAAIGYEQYF.

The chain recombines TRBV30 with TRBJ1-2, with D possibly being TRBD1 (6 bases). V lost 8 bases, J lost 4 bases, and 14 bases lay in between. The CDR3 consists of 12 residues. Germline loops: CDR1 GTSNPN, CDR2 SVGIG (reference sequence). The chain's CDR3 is CAQKGGPYGYTF. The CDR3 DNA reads TGTGCCCAAAAGGGGGGACCCTATGGCTACACCTTC.

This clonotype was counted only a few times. The CDR3 is CATKLFSGTEAFF. In DNA, the CDR3 is TGTGCCACAAAGCTCTTTAGCGGCACTGAAGCTTTCTTT. The V gene is TRBV15, the J gene TRBJ1-1; D is unclear. CDR3 length: 13 amino acids. Looked up from germline, CDR1 is LNHNV and CDR2 is YYDKDF (reference sequence). V lost 9 bases and J lost 4, with 15 bases in between. Complete variable domain (other parts from reference TRBV15 and TRBJ1-1): DAMVIQNPRYQVTQFGKPVTLSCSQTLNHNVMYWYQQKSSQAPKLLFHYYDKDFNNEADTPDNFQSRRPNTSFCFLDIRSPGLGDTAMYLCATKLFSGTEAFFGQGTRLTVV.

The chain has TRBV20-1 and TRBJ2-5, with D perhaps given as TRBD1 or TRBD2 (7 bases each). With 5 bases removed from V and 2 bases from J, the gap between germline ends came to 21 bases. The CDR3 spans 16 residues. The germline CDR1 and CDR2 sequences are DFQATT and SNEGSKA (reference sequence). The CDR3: CSAQGGSGADQETQYF. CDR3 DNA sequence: TGCAGTGCTCAGGGGGGGAGCGGAGCCGATCAAGAGACCCAGTACTTC.